The text below deals with one TCR beta chain. This sample was taken from a study of blood T cell repertoires in COVID-19. At the level of the study: COVID-19 samples from acute and convalescent phases originated in the United States, Italy and Spain. Nucleic acid was either cDNA or gDNA, and it came from T cells, B-cell-depleted T cells, or PBMCs.

From germline, CDR1 is SNHLY and CDR2 FYNNEI. This CDR3 contains 15 residues. The V gene end was trimmed by 1 base and the J gene end by 2 bases; junction bases not matched to a gene: 4. Original handling: Nucleated cell counts were estimated from reference gene primer amplification. Generated by immunoSEQ multiplex PCR, the TCRdb table keeps only in-frame clones and is missing some. The D gene and trimming were derived from the DNA, and the V and J assignments and clone size from that table. The repertoire consists of about 68,000 clones, with approximately 92% occurring once and the leading ten covering roughly 2.7%.

V and J are TRBV2 and TRBJ2-5; 7 positions agree with TRBD2. Specimen: peripheral blood. This clonotype was obtained from a man aged 50-60 years with acute or convalescent COVID-19. Here the CDR3 reads CASSEGGGRQETQYF. The CDR3, as DNA: TGTGCCAGCAGTGAAGGCGGGGGTCGGCAAGAGACCCAGTACTTC. Variable domain in full (rest from reference TRBV2 and TRBJ2-5): EPEVTQTPSHQVTQMGQEVILRCVPISNHLYFYWYRQILGQKVEFLVSFYNNEISEKSEIFDDQFSVERPDGSNFTLKIRSTKLEDSAMYFCASSEGGGRQETQYFGPGTRLLVL.